This TCR beta chain was profiled in a study of T cell repertoires in cytomegalovirus infection. This clonotype was seen a handful of times. Antigen unknown. General study points: Across the ex vivo response, the dominant clonotypes were HLA-C-restricted CMV-specific TCR beta clonotypes.

Each CDR3 protein is one row after TCRdb ran MiXCR on the reads. The sample has under 200,000 distinct CDR3 sequences; approximately 17% are singletons. This CDR3 comprises 14 residues. V dropped 5 bases and J dropped 2 bases, with 12 bases sitting between them. Germline V lookup: CDR1 SGHVS, CDR2 FNYEAQ. This chain connects TRBV7-6 to TRBJ2-5, with a tentative D call TRBD1 (6 bases). Sample: CD8+ T cells from PBMCs. This clonotype originated in a human donor in good health (CMV status not recorded). Some clones in this sample may be carry-over from other donors' samples. As DNA, the CDR3 is TGTGCCAGCAGCACTCAGGACAGACAAGAGACCCAGTACTTC. It codes for CASSTQDRQETQYF.